Here is one T cell receptor (beta chain) with its context. Its target antigen remains unknown. No much larger clone exists at a distance of one base, and base qualities are not known. According to the study, the label for this sample's time point signals: individuals recovered from natural SARS-CoV-2 infection. This entry comes from a study of Ad26.COV2.S vaccination and SARS-CoV-2 variants (dated by TCRdb to about 2021). Regarding the complete study: Sequencing of the TCRbeta repertoire served to evaluate the specificity and breadth of SARS-CoV-2-reactive T cell receptors following Ad26.COV2.S vaccination. A total of roughly 30 samples were included in the TCR-sequenced set, comprising around 19 Ad26.COV2.S vaccine recipients, 5 placebo recipients and 8 SARS-CoV-2 convalescent individuals. On the study overall, not on this receptor specifically: The authors noted that total T cell responses may have been underestimated by the TCR breadth and depth analyses. Compared with placebo recipients, Ad26.COV2.S recipients showed higher spike-specific TCR breadth (P = 0.0014). Substantial breadth of spike-specific CD8+ and CD4+ T cell responses was reported after vaccination. Non-spike TCR breadth was comparable between vaccine and placebo recipients, consistent with the vaccine containing only spike.

TCRbeta CDR3 regions were sequenced with the immunoSEQ Assay. After extraction, genomic DNA underwent amplification by bias-controlled multiplex PCR, followed by high-throughput sequencing. Per the source publication's procedure: To quantify the absolute abundance of every unique TCRbeta CDR3 region, sequences were collapsed and filtered. Usable DNA was measured by amplifying reference genes present in all nucleated cells, and TCRbeta template counts were normalized to that usable DNA to estimate T cell fraction. Repertoire TCRs were annotated as SARS-CoV-2-specific by exact matching of V gene, CDR3 amino acid sequence and J gene to a known reactive TCR set. The reference SARS-CoV-2 TCR set came from MIRA and was filtered for enrichment in COVID-19-positive ImmuneCODE repertoires, removing public or cross-reactive TCRs. Based on the MIRA antigens, annotated TCRs were further analysed at the level of specific ORF or position within ORF. Breadth was defined as annotated unique rearrangements over total unique productive rearrangements; depth was the summed frequency of those rearrangements. TCR breadth was compared between groups using two-sided Wilcoxon rank-sum tests. The clones in this table, taken by TCRdb from immuneACCESS, are in-frame only. Not every clone is retained; where verified, under half of the shortfall comes from an unresolved V gene, and the cause of the rest is unknown. D and trimming were read from the DNA, whereas the V and J calls and clone size are those reported in that table. Recorded for this sample are hundreds of thousands of clones; 92% of them occurred a single time. The top ten hold around 4.2% of the sample.

This material consisted of peripheral blood, taken after recovery from COVID-19. The clonotype originates from a human donor who had recovered from COVID-19.

The CDR3 reads CASSYFAGPRDGYTF. The DNA sequence reads TGTGCCAGCAGTTACTTCGCGGGCCCCAGGGACGGCTACACCTTC. The chain couples TRBV6-5 to TRBJ1-2; the D segment could be TRBD1, given 5 matching bases. CDR1 MNHEY and CDR2 SVGAGI were looked up in the germline V gene. V is shortened by 1 base, J by 8 bases, and the region joining them spans 17 bases. The CDR3 measures 15 amino acids from cysteine to phenylalanine. The only DNA kept is the CDR3, 45 bases in frame from the first base.